This T cell receptor (beta chain) was identified during a study of blood T cell repertoires in COVID-19. Study information: The United States, Italy and Spain provided the acute and convalescent COVID-19 samples.

This CDR3 has 14 amino acids. V lost 5 bases to trimming and J lost 6 bases, with 14 bases between them. CDR1 is LNHDA and CDR2 is SQIVND in the germline V gene (reference sequence). As processed by the authors: It was from reference gene primer amplification that nucleated cell counts were estimated. Repertoires were generated with immunoSEQ multiplex PCR, while TCRdb's copy carries only in-frame clones and drops some. The V and J calls and clone size are taken from that table; D and trimming were inferred from the DNA. The sample holds tens of thousands of clones, more than 75% seen once. The clonotype comes from a man aged 60-69 years with acute or convalescent COVID-19. Sequences were obtained from peripheral blood. The chain couples TRBV19 to TRBJ2-1; maybe TRBD1 (6 bases). CDR3 residues: CASSPGTPGNEQFF. Here the CDR3 DNA reads TGTGCCAGTAGTCCCGGGACACCCGGCAATGAGCAGTTCTTC.